This T cell receptor beta chain appears in the sequencing data of a study of blood T cells in healthy people across ages. General study findings and limits: Significant beta diversity loss was already apparent by age approximately 36, declining roughly linearly. Donor CMV status was unknown, possibly confounding expanded clonotype changes.

A second PCR, run for roughly 7 to 11 cycles, used a sample-barcoded 5' primer plus a J-beta primer mix. Each CDR3 protein is one row after TCRdb ran MiXCR on the 5' RACE reads. The sample records 1.2 million to 1.5 million distinct CDR3 sequences, 35% to 45% being singletons. In its sample, this clonotype was seen a few times. The antigen remains undetermined. The germline gene is not matched at one end of the junction; a read error may be the cause. Russia was home to the donors, healthy Caucasian individuals aged roughly 6 to 100. The authors isolated at least 7 million PBMCs per sample. The CDR3 is made up of 13 amino acids. The V gene's germline CDR1 is SGHRS and CDR2 YFSETQ.

The sequencing input was blood. This receptor was identified in a woman under 30 in good health. The V and J genes are TRBV5-1 and TRBJ1-2; maybe TRBD1 (6 bases). CDR3 nucleotide sequence: TGCGCCAGCAGCCACAACCGACAGGATGGATACACCTTC. Protein sequence: CASSHNRQDGYTF.